The 2 T cell receptor beta chains in this list originate from one sample, sequenced in a study of vaccination effects on CD4 cells after COVID-19. When around 10 days of culture had elapsed, CD4+ T cells were isolated. Every participant took two doses of the BNT162b2 or mRNA-1273 vaccine. The protocol was immunoSEQ multiplex PCR, while the TCRdb copy is restricted to in-frame clones and leaves out a portion. The top ten hold 8.5% to 10% of the sample, which has under 55,000 clones, roughly 72% seen once. No antigen has been assigned to these receptors. The specimen was CD4+ T cells from PBMCs cultured without peptide, collected after COVID-19 vaccination. The receptors were gathered from a human donor who received a COVID-19 vaccine.

This sequence joins TRBV5-4 and TRBJ2-5, with 8 bases matching TRBD1. Unmatched junction bases numbered 8, after V lost 6 bases and J lost 4 bases. Germline-derived CDR1 and CDR2 are SGHNT and YYREEE (reference sequence). The CDR3 length is 14 residues. CDR3 loop: CASTTPGQGETQYF. The CDR3, as DNA: TGTGCCAGCACCACCCCCGGACAGGGAGAGACCCAGTACTTC.

V usage is TRBV2 and J usage is TRBJ2-3, with 8 nucleotides matching TRBD2. Germline V gene sequence: CDR1 SNHLY, CDR2 FYNNEI. With 6 bases clipped from V and 6 bases from J, the junction kept 8 bases outside the gene matches. The CDR3 runs 14 residues. DNA of the CDR3: TGTGCCAGCAGACCCGGGACTAGTCCCGATACGCAGTATTTT. Its protein product is CASRPGTSPDTQYF.